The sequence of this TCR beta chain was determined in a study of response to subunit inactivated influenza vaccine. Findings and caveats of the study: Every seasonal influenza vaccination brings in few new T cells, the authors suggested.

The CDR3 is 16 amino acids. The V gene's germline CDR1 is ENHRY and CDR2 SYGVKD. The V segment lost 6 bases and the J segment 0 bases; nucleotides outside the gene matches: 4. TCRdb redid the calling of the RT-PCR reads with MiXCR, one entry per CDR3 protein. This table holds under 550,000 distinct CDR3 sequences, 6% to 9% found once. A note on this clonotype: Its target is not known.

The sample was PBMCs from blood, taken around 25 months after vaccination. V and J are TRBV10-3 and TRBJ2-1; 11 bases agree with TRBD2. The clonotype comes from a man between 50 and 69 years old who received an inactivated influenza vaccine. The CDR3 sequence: CAISRLAGSSYNEQFF. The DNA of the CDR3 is TGTGCCATCAGCCGACTAGCGGGGAGCTCCTACAATGAGCAGTTCTTC.